This T cell receptor (beta chain) was captured in a study of molecular identifiers for immune sequencing clone quantification. Study-wide results and caveats: Highly expanded clone sizes could end up underestimated if a barcode were shared by identical TCR molecules. Spiked Jurkat TCR RNA from one cell was reportedly detectable among some 1 million naive cells. Clones above 20 RNA copies contained over 98% of effector molecules but under 1% of naive ones.

Germline CDR1 MNHEY, CDR2 SVGEGT. V lost 4 bases and J lost 8, with 6 bases in between. This CDR3 is built from 11 residues. Comments on this clonotype: Its target is not known.

Previously described methods and listed TCR primers produced bulk TCR libraries. TCRdb re-derived calls from the PCR reads in MiXCR, one entry per CDR3 protein. The repertoire holds approximately 670,000 distinct CDR3 sequences, nearly 20% seen once, with roughly 0.85% in the top ten. The source material was naive CD8+ T cells from blood, with Jurkat cell RNA spiked in. Subset reported: FACS-sorted CD8+CD4-CCR7+CD45RA+ naive T cells. The sequence was obtained from a human donor in good health. Some libraries in this study had Jurkat cell RNA spiked in. V and J are TRBV6-2 or TRBV6-3 and TRBJ2-1; unclear D gene. This CDR3 is CASSSSYEQFF. Here the CDR3 DNA reads TGTGCCAGCAGTTCCAGCTATGAGCAGTTCTTC.